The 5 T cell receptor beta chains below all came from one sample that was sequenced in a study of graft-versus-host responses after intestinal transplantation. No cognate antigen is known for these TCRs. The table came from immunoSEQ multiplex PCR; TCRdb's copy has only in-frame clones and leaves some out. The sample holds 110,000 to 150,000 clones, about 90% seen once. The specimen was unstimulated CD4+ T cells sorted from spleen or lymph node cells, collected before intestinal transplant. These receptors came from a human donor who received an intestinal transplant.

CDR3 nucleotide sequence: TGTGCCAGTAGTATAGCCAGGGACAGGGGAAATACGCAGTATTTT. Translated, it gives CASSIARDRGNTQYF. V is TRBV19 and J is TRBJ2-3; 10 bases are a match to TRBD1. V shed 1 base, J shed 7 bases, and the junction held 5 bases outside the gene matches. Germline CDR1 LNHDA, CDR2 SQIVND (reference sequence). The CDR3 spans 15 residues.

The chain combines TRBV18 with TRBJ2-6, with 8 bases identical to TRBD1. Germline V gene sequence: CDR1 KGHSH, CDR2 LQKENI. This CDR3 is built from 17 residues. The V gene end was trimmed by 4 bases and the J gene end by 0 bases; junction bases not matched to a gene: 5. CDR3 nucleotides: TGTGCCAGCTCACGGGGACAGGCCACCTCTGGGGCCAACGTCCTGACTTTC. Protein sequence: CASSRGQATSGANVLTF. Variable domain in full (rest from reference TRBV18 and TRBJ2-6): NAGVMQNPRHLVRRRGQEARLRCSPMKGHSHVYWYRQLPEEGLKFMVYLQKENIIDESGMPKERFSAEFPKEGPSILRIQQVVRGDSAAYFCASSRGQATSGANVLTFGAGSRLTVL.

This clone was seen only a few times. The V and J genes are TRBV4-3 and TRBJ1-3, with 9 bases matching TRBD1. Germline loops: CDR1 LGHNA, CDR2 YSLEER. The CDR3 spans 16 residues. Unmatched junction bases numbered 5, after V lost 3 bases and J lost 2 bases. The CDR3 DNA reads TGCGCCAGCAGCCAGGAAACAGGGGGCCCTGGAAACACCATATATTTT. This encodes CASSQETGGPGNTIYF.

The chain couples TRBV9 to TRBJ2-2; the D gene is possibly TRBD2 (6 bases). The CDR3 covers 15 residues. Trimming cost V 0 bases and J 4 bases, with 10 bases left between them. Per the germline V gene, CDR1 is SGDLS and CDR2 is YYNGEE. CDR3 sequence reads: CASSVAGEATGELFF. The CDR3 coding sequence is TGTGCCAGCAGCGTAGCGGGGGAGGCCACCGGGGAGCTGTTTTTT. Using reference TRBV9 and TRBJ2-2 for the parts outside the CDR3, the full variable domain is DSGVTQTPKHLITATGQRVTLRCSPRSGDLSVYWYQQSLDQGLQFLIQYYNGEERAKGNILERFSAQQFPDLHSELNLSSLELGDSALYFCASSVAGEATGELFFGEGSRLTVL.

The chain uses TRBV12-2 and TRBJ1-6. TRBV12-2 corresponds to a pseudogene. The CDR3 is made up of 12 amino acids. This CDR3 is CARGGVNSPLHF. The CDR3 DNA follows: TGTGCCAGGGGAGGAGTTAATTCACCCCTCCACTTT.